The 20 T cell receptor beta chains in this list originate from one sample, sequenced in a study of blood T cell repertoires in COVID-19. Sequenced by immunoSEQ multiplex PCR; TCRdb stores in-frame clones only, minus some. Here the sample spans about 230,000 clones, 88% being singletons. The sample taken for sequencing was peripheral blood. The source of these receptors is a woman in her sixties with acute or convalescent COVID-19.

The V gene is TRBV5-4, the J gene TRBJ1-2; 8 bases are shared with TRBD1. The CDR3 covers 15 residues. The germline gives CDR1 SGHNT, CDR2 YYREEE (reference sequence). The junction had 5 bases not matched to a gene; V was cut back by 0 bases and J by 4 bases. CDR3 nucleotide sequence: TGTGCCAGCAGCTTGGGACAGGGGATTGGCTATGGCTACACCTTC. Translation gives CASSLGQGIGYGYTF.

The chain links TRBV29-1 to TRBJ1-2, with 9 bases matching TRBD1. Germline trimming cut 7 bases from V and 4 bases from J; bases unmatched to any gene: 7. The CDR3 contains 13 residues. Germline CDR1 is SQVTM and CDR2 is ANQGSEA. The CDR3 DNA reads TGCAGCGCCGGCGAGGGACAGGGCTATGGCTACACCTTC. It is translated as CSAGEGQGYGYTF.

The chain carries TRBV9 and TRBJ2-1, with a possible D match to TRBD2 (5 bases). This CDR3 is 15 amino acids long. Trimming shortened V by 3 bases and J by 12 bases, and 22 bases separated the two germline ends. Per the germline V gene, CDR1 is SGDLS and CDR2 is YYNGEE. In nucleotides, the CDR3 is TGTGCCAGCAGCGCCGGCGCGACTAACGGGCCGGGGCAGTTCTTC. Amino acids: CASSAGATNGPGQFF.

This chain joins TRBV7-2 and TRBJ2-5, with D possibly TRBD1 on 6 matching bases. V was shortened by 2 bases and J by 4 bases, with 11 bases between the two germline ends. This CDR3 has 14 residues. Germline CDR1 and CDR2: SGHTA and FQGNSA. Here the CDR3 reads CASSLMGASETQYF. CDR3 nucleotide sequence: TGTGCCAGCAGCTTAATGGGGGCCTCAGAGACCCAGTACTTC.

The gene calls are TRBV2 and TRBJ2-3; TRBD1 aligns across 9 bases. The CDR3 consists of 13 residues. Trimming at V came to 7 bases and at J to 3 bases, leaving 2 bases not matched to a gene. The germline CDR1 and CDR2 sequences are SNHLY and FYNNEI. CDR3 residues: CASTGQGTDTQYF. The DNA of the CDR3 is TGTGCCAGCACAGGACAGGGGACAGATACGCAGTATTTT.

V and J are TRBV7-9 and TRBJ1-1; possible D gene TRBD1, 5 bases. Between the trimmed V and J ends, which lost 8 bases and 1 base, there was a span of 11 bases. In germline, CDR1 is SEHNR, CDR2 FQNEAQ (reference sequence). The CDR3 length is 13 residues. CDR3 nucleotide sequence: TGTGCCAGCCTCAGGCAGGGGAACACTGAAGCTTTCTTT. It codes for CASLRQGNTEAFF.

This sequence joins TRBV6-5 and TRBJ1-2, with 11 bases aligning to TRBD1. Germline V lookup: CDR1 MNHEY, CDR2 SVGAGI. J gave up 10 bases and V 5 bases, and 12 bases lay outside the gene matches. The CDR3 consists of 15 residues. The CDR3 loop reads CASSPDGQGAHYYTF. The CDR3 DNA sequence: TGTGCCAGCAGTCCCGACGGACAGGGGGCCCACTACTACACCTTC.

The rearrangement joins TRBV7-2 to TRBJ2-4, with 9 positions matching TRBD1. CDR3 length equals 12 residues. The V gene's germline CDR1 is SGHTA and CDR2 FQGNSA. The V gene end was trimmed by 4 bases and the J gene end by 10 bases; junction bases not matched to a gene: 2. The DNA for the CDR3 is TGTGCCAGCAGCTCCGGACAGGGGATTCAGTACTTC. Its translation: CASSSGQGIQYF.

The V call is TRBV28, the J call TRBJ1-5; no clear D gene. Deletions cut 5 bases from V and 4 bases from J, with 6 bases between. This CDR3 has 12 residues. The germline CDR1 and CDR2 sequences are MDHEN and SYDVKM. The CDR3 here is CASSTENQPQHF. The CDR3 nucleotides read TGTGCCAGCAGTACAGAAAATCAGCCCCAGCATTTT.

There are a few counts of this clone. The chain is built from TRBV6-5 and TRBJ2-5; TRBD1 might be the D (5 bases). V was clipped by 2 bases and J by 2 bases, with 15 bases between them. This CDR3 spans 16 amino acids. Germline assignment: CDR1 MNHEY and CDR2 SVGAGI. The CDR3 coding sequence is TGTGCCAGCAGTTACGGCAGGACACCTATACAAGAGACCCAGTACTTC. It is translated as CASSYGRTPIQETQYF.

The chain employs TRBV30 and TRBJ1-5; 7 bases align to TRBD1. The CDR3 contains 14 residues. Germline loops: CDR1 GTSNPN, CDR2 SVGIG (reference sequence). Trimming at V came to 4 bases and at J to 7 bases, leaving 10 bases not matched to a gene. CDR3 DNA: TGTGCCTGGAATGGGCAGGGGGTTGGCCAGCCCCAGCATTTT. Its translation: CAWNGQGVGQPQHF.

The gene calls are TRBV7-8 and TRBJ2-7; 7 bases fit TRBD2. CDR3 length equals 15 residues. The J segment lost 2 bases and the V segment lost 5 bases, leaving 9 bases of the junction unmatched. Germline V gives CDR1 SGHVS, CDR2 FQNEAQ. The DNA of the CDR3 is TGTGCCAGCAGCGCGCCGAAGCGGGACCCCTACGAGCAGTACTTC. Protein product: CASSAPKRDPYEQYF.

V is TRBV7-9 and J is TRBJ2-7, with D tentatively TRBD1 (5 bases). The CDR3 contains 14 residues. CDR1 is SEHNR, CDR2 FQNEAQ, per germline (reference sequence). Trimming removed 5 bases from V and 1 base from J, with 12 bases in between. The CDR3 DNA reads TGTGCCAGCAGCCCCCAAAAGGGGTCCTACGAGCAGTACTTC. Amino acid sequence: CASSPQKGSYEQYF.

V is TRBV5-4 and J is TRBJ2-5; maybe TRBD1 (6 bases). The germline V gene has CDR1 SGHNT and CDR2 YYREEE (reference sequence). This CDR3 region has 16 residues. V lost 7 bases and J lost 5, with 24 bases in between. CDR3 region: CASQKSWDNGAETQYF. In DNA, the CDR3 is TGTGCCAGCCAAAAATCCTGGGACAACGGAGCGGAGACCCAGTACTTC.

The chain combines TRBV24-1 with TRBJ2-3; 8 bases line up with TRBD1. CDR3 size: 16 residues. Trimming removed 5 bases from V and 4 bases from J; junction bases left unmatched: 10. CDR1 is KGHDR, CDR2 SFDVKD, per germline. For the CDR3, the DNA is TGTGCCACCAGTGGTCCTACAGGGGGGAAGGCAGATACGCAGTATTTT. Translation gives CATSGPTGGKADTQYF.

The chain carries TRBV6-6 and TRBJ2-7; 8 nucleotides align to TRBD1. Trimming at V came to 9 bases and at J to 2 bases, leaving 12 bases not matched to a gene. The CDR3 has 15 amino acids. Germline CDR1 MNHNY, CDR2 SVGAGI (reference sequence). CDR3 sequence reads: CASKTRDRMTYEQYF. In nucleotides, the CDR3 is TGTGCCAGTAAAACCCGGGACAGGATGACCTACGAGCAGTACTTC.

The chain recombines TRBV15 with TRBJ1-3; D is ambiguous. The CDR3 consists of 12 residues. Germline V gives CDR1 LNHNV, CDR2 YYDKDF (reference sequence). V lost 6 bases to trimming and J lost 6 bases, with 9 bases between them. Here the CDR3 reads CATRGVLNTIYF. CDR3 nucleotide sequence: TGTGCCACCAGGGGCGTTTTAAACACCATATATTTT.

The chain has TRBV12-3 or TRBV12-4 and TRBJ2-5, with D uncertain. Trimming took 6 bases from V and 7 from J, leaving 9 bases between them. This CDR3 has 11 amino acids. The CDR3 DNA follows: TGTGCCAGCAGCCCCAGTTGGACCCAGTACTTC. Amino acid sequence: CASSPSWTQYF.

This clone was found once. The chain links TRBV5-1 to TRBJ1-5; D may be TRBD1 (5 bases). Trimming left V 7 bases short and J 5 bases short, with 16 bases between. Per the germline V gene, CDR1 is SGHRS and CDR2 is YFSETQ. The CDR3 runs to 14 residues. CDR3 sequence reads: CASRPGPSDQPQHF. The CDR3 DNA sequence: TGCGCCAGCCGACCAGGGCCTAGTGATCAGCCCCAGCATTTT.

There are a few counts of this clone. This chain uses TRBV19 with TRBJ1-5, with TRBD1 as a possible D gene (6 bases). The V end lost 7 bases, the J end lost 2 bases, and 12 bases lay between the germline ends. The CDR3 is made up of 14 amino acids. The germline CDR1 and CDR2 sequences are LNHDA and SQIVND (reference sequence). CDR3 DNA: TGTGCCAGTACCGTGACAGGCGGCAATCAGCCCCAGCATTTT. Protein: CASTVTGGNQPQHF. The full variable domain, rest sourced from reference TRBV19 and TRBJ1-5, is DGGITQSPKYLFRKEGQNVTLSCEQNLNHDAMYWYRQDPGQGLRLIYYSQIVNDFQKGDIAEGYSVSREKKESFPLTVTSAQKNPTAFYLCASTVTGGNQPQHFGDGTRLSIL.